The clone carrying this TCR beta chain was seen just once. What it binds is unknown. The junction differs from germline at one of its ends, possibly a read error. No cell sorting was done before RNA was extracted from the tissue. This non-tumor lung sample came from over 3 cm beyond the tumor edge. TCRbeta libraries were built with three rounds of nested PCR, modified from ARM-PCR. TCRdb re-called the multiplex PCR reads through MiXCR, storing one row per CDR3 protein. The sample lists under 95,000 distinct CDR3 sequences, 80% to 90% occurring once. The entry originates in a study of tumor and adjacent non-tumor tissue in lung cancer. The CDR3 has 17 residues. Study-wide findings and caveats: Compared with tumor, normal lung showed significantly lower TCR diversity. Top 100 clones took a larger repertoire share in normal lung.

The chain carries TRBV12-3 or TRBV12-4 and TRBJ1-1; perhaps TRBD1 as D (5 bases). The sample was distant non-tumor lung tissue. The TCR sequence derives from a man in his 60s with non-small cell lung cancer. This CDR3 is CANSLALFYRIFTEAFF. CDR3 nucleotide sequence: TGTGCCAACAGTTTAGCATTATTTTACAGGATTTTCACTGAAGCTTTCTTT.